Presented here are 6 T cell receptor beta chains from one specimen sequenced in a study of CD8 T cells in ankylosing spondylitis. Whole-study results and caveats: A motif in TCR beta, a set of eight or nine highly homologous variants, appeared characteristic of ankylosing spondylitis blood.

MiXCR, applied by TCRdb to the 5' RACE reads, yields one record per CDR3 protein. The table shows about 330,000 distinct CDR3 sequences, with around 7.6% occurring only once. No cognate antigen is known for these TCRs. The sample consisted of blood, either unsorted or a sorted T cell fraction (not recorded which). Receptors were obtained from a male donor with ankylosing spondylitis.

This clonotype has more than one count but fewer than ten. The V call is TRBV6-2 or TRBV6-3, the J call TRBJ2-1; TRBD2 aligns across 10 bases. J was trimmed by 6 bases and V by 5 bases; bases with no gene match: 7. CDR3 length: 15 residues. Looked up from germline, CDR1 is MNHEY and CDR2 is SVGEGT. This CDR3 is CASSRAGGPLNEQFF. Here the CDR3 DNA reads TGTGCCAGCAGTAGAGCGGGAGGGCCCCTCAATGAGCAGTTCTTC.

The chain is built from TRBV18 and TRBJ2-1, with 15 bases lining up with TRBD2. Germline V gives CDR1 KGHSH, CDR2 LQKENI. Trimming took 2 bases from V and 5 from J; bases not matched to a gene: 4. The CDR3 runs 17 residues. Here the CDR3 DNA reads TGTGCCAGCTCACCAACGGGACTAGCGGGAGGTAACAATGAGCAGTTCTTC. Translated: CASSPTGLAGGNNEQFF.

This chain joins TRBV7-3 and TRBJ2-7; no clear D. Germline CDR1 SGHTA, CDR2 FQGTGA. V shed 2 bases and J shed 2 bases, with 10 bases lying between them. The CDR3 runs to 14 residues. The CDR3 DNA is TGTGCCAGCAGCTTAGAGGCCGGAGCCTACGAGCAGTACTTC. It specifies CASSLEAGAYEQYF.

This sequence joins TRBV7-3 and TRBJ2-2; 11 bases line up with TRBD2. Germline values: CDR1 SGHTA, CDR2 FQGTGA. The CDR3 has 17 amino acids. The trim removed 4 bases at V and 7 bases at J, leaving 11 bases unmatched. CDR3 residues: CASSSVAGGPYFGELFF. The DNA of the CDR3 is TGTGCCAGCAGCTCAGTAGCGGGAGGGCCTTATTTCGGGGAGCTGTTTTTT.

This clonotype was counted a few times. J is TRBJ2-3 and V is TRBV3-1, with 15 positions matching TRBD2. V trimming: 4 bases; J trimming: 2 bases; junction bases outside the gene matches: 4. Germline lookup yields CDR1 LGHDT and CDR2 YNNKEL (reference sequence). The CDR3 has 17 amino acids. This CDR3 reads CASSLGLAGGSTDTQYF. The CDR3 DNA is TGTGCCAGCAGCCTCGGACTAGCGGGAGGGTCCACAGATACGCAGTATTTT.

This clonotype was counted a few times. The J gene is TRBJ2-1, the V gene TRBV5-5, with 11 bases lining up with TRBD2. CDR3 length: 15 residues. Germline lookup yields CDR1 SGHKS and CDR2 YYEKEE (reference sequence). The trim removed 1 base at V and 5 bases at J, leaving 2 bases unmatched. CDR3 DNA sequence: TGTGCCAGCAGCTTGCTGGGACTAGCGGACAATGAGCAGTTCTTC. Translated, it gives CASSLLGLADNEQFF.